The rows below give T cell receptor beta chains drawn from one sample of a study of CD8 T cells in Susac syndrome. TCRdb reprocessed the immunoSEQ multiplex PCR reads via MiXCR and lists one record per CDR3 protein. The data show approximately 170,000 distinct CDR3 sequences, 92% seen once. Material for sequencing was CD4+ T cells from PBMCs. The receptors here all came from a human donor in good health. Both conserved end residues are part of each CDR3. Each record gives: clone size, D gene, CDR3 length, V gene, J gene, CDR3 protein, CDR3 DNA. A D gene is named only where the DNA matches it firmly. Part of the rows lack a size; the others show once, few, many or a class for expanded clones.

>NA|NA|13|TRBV12-3/TRBV12-4|TRBJ1-2
CASSFGGRAGYTF
TGTGCCAGCAGTTTCGGGGGCAGGGCCGGCTACACCTTC
>NA|TRBD1|16|TRBV4-1|TRBJ2-1
CASSRDRDRIDNEQFF
TGCGCCAGCAGCCGTGATAGGGACAGAATCGACAATGAGCAGTTCTTC
>NA|NA|17|TRBV7-9|TRBJ2-2
CASSGLRRDRNTGELFF
TGTGCCAGCAGCGGACTAAGGAGGGACAGAAACACCGGGGAGCTGTTTTTT
>NA|NA|14|TRBV4-3|TRBJ2-7
CASSQGFQGYEQYF
TGCGCCAGCAGCCAAGGTTTCCAGGGCTACGAGCAGTACTTC
>NA|NA|14|TRBV10-3|TRBJ2-5
CAISESRATETQYF
TGTGCCATCAGTGAGTCAAGGGCCACGGAGACCCAGTACTTC
>NA|NA|13|TRBV2|TRBJ2-1
CASYRSPYNEQFF
TGTGCCAGTTATCGGAGTCCCTACAATGAGCAGTTCTTC
>once|NA|13|TRBV7-9|TRBJ2-7
CASSLAVGDEQYF
TGTGCCAGCAGCTTAGCGGTCGGGGACGAGCAGTACTTC
>NA|NA|13|TRBV20-1|TRBJ1-1
CSATGLTNTEAFF
TGCAGTGCTACTGGACTGACGAACACTGAAGCTTTCTTT
>NA|NA|15|TRBV4-1|TRBJ2-4
CASSPPGAVGNIQYF
TGCGCCAGCAGCCCCCCGGGGGCAGTCGGAAACATTCAGTACTTC
>NA|TRBD1|13|TRBV6-5|TRBJ2-7
CASRGQGPYEQYF
TGTGCCAGCAGGGGACAGGGTCCCTACGAGCAGTACTTC
>NA|NA|14|TRBV5-1|TRBJ1-1
CASSLAGYNTEAFF
TGCGCCAGCAGCTTGGCCGGGTACAACACTGAAGCTTTCTTT
>NA|TRBD1|18|TRBV4-1|TRBJ1-2
CASSQVDFIPGQGYGYTF
TGCGCCAGCAGCCAAGTAGATTTCATTCCGGGACAGGGATATGGCTACACCTTC
>few|NA|15|TRBV18|TRBJ2-7
CASSPGQGRYYEQYF
TGTGCCAGCTCACCAGGGCAGGGGAGATACTACGAGCAGTACTTC
>NA|NA|14|TRBV5-1|TRBJ1-5
CASSSGIFNQPQHF
TGCGCCAGCAGCAGCGGGATTTTCAATCAGCCCCAGCATTTT
>NA|NA|14|TRBV7-9|TRBJ1-2
CASSLESGGYGYTF
TGTGCCAGCAGCTTAGAGAGTGGCGGCTATGGCTACACCTTC
>few|TRBD2|15|TRBV7-2|TRBJ2-7
CASSSGTSGSYEQYF
TGTGCCAGCAGCTCCGGGACTAGCGGTTCCTACGAGCAGTACTTC
>once|NA|16|TRBV4-3|TRBJ2-1
CASSLQPEVFYNEQFF
TGCGCCAGCAGCCTACAACCCGAAGTCTTCTACAATGAGCAGTTCTTC
>few|NA|14|TRBV5-1|TRBJ1-2
CASSVKPSVDGYTF
TGCGCCAGCAGTGTGAAACCCTCGGTGGATGGCTACACCTTC
>NA|NA|14|TRBV19|TRBJ1-6
CASSPPGPDSPLHF
TGTGCCAGTAGTCCCCCCGGACCGGATTCACCCCTCCACTTT
>NA|NA|12|TRBV28|TRBJ2-5
CASRVGQETQYF
TGTGCCAGCAGAGTGGGGCAAGAGACCCAGTACTTC
>NA|NA|12|TRBV29-1|TRBJ2-7
CSVEASGLEQYF
TGCAGCGTTGAAGCTTCAGGTCTCGAGCAGTACTTC
>NA|NA|13|TRBV20-1|TRBJ2-7
CSAPAVSSYEQYF
TGCAGTGCCCCGGCGGTCAGCTCCTACGAGCAGTACTTC
>NA|NA|13|TRBV3-1|TRBJ2-4
CASSQEGRGIQYF
TGTGCCAGCAGCCAAGAGGGGAGAGGCATTCAGTACTTC
>NA|NA|14|TRBV6-2/TRBV6-3|TRBJ2-5
CASSSRSPQETQYF
TGTGCCAGCAGTTCCCGGAGTCCCCAAGAGACCCAGTACTTC
>NA|NA|13|TRBV3-1|TRBJ1-4
CASSQVLGEKLFF
TGTGCCAGCAGCCAAGTTCTGGGTGAAAAACTGTTTTTT
>NA|NA|15|TRBV20-1|TRBJ2-2
CSACPSGAGSGELFF
TGCAGTGCTTGCCCCTCGGGAGCAGGGTCCGGGGAGCTGTTTTTT
>NA|NA|11|TRBV19|TRBJ1-1
CASRGLAEAFF
TGTGCCAGTAGGGGGCTCGCTGAAGCTTTCTTT
>NA|NA|12|TRBV4-3|TRBJ2-2
CASRTYTGELFF
TGCGCCAGCAGGACTTACACCGGGGAGCTGTTTTTT
>NA|NA|15|TRBV5-1|TRBJ2-7
CASSLVVAAAYEQYF
TGCGCCAGCAGCTTGGTAGTAGCGGCAGCCTACGAGCAGTACTTC
>NA|NA|13|TRBV20-1|TRBJ1-2
CSARVGENYGYTF
TGCAGTGCTCGGGTGGGAGAGAACTATGGCTACACCTTC
>NA|TRBD1|16|TRBV6-1|TRBJ1-4
CASSDDYRGLGEKLFF
TGTGCCAGCAGTGATGACTACAGGGGGCTCGGGGAAAAACTGTTTTTT
>NA|NA|12|TRBV10-3|TRBJ2-7
CAISASVVEQYF
TGTGCCATCTCTGCGTCCGTCGTCGAGCAGTACTTC
>NA|NA|16|TRBV5-1|TRBJ2-1
CASSPLPPGSYNEQFF
TGCGCCAGCAGCCCCCTCCCCCCCGGAAGTTACAATGAGCAGTTCTTC
>NA|NA|11|TRBV29-1|TRBJ2-1
CSVDNYNEQFF
TGCAGCGTTGATAACTACAATGAGCAGTTCTTC
>NA|TRBD2|18|TRBV28|TRBJ2-7
CASSTGSGLAGDYYEQYF
TGTGCCAGCAGTACGGGTTCCGGACTAGCGGGAGACTACTACGAGCAGTACTTC
>NA|TRBD2|17|TRBV28|TRBJ2-1
CASTASGSPSSYNEQFF
TGTGCCAGCACCGCTAGCGGGAGTCCAAGCTCCTACAATGAGCAGTTCTTC
>NA|NA|15|TRBV5-4|TRBJ2-2
CASSFIDSNTGELFF
TGTGCCAGCAGCTTCATCGACAGTAACACCGGGGAGCTGTTTTTT
>NA|TRBD1|13|TRBV29-1|TRBJ1-5
CSVSGQDGQPQHF
TGCAGCGTTTCGGGACAGGACGGTCAGCCCCAGCATTTT
>NA|NA|16|TRBV4-1|TRBJ2-7
CASSQDRGSKEYEQYF
TGCGCCAGCAGCCAAGACCGGGGATCCAAGGAATACGAGCAGTACTTC
>NA|NA|15|TRBV5-1|TRBJ2-7
CASSSLQGPGYEQYF
TGCGCCAGCAGCTCCCTCCAGGGACCTGGCTACGAGCAGTACTTC
>NA|NA|12|TRBV7-8|TRBJ2-7
CASSLEAYEQYF
TGTGCCAGCAGCTTAGAGGCCTACGAGCAGTACTTC
>NA|NA|16|TRBV5-4|TRBJ2-1
CASSLGVGQGRNEQFF
TGTGCCAGCAGCTTGGGGGTAGGCCAGGGTAGGAATGAGCAGTTCTTC
>NA|NA|12|TRBV20-1|TRBJ2-7
CSASGRIYEQYF
TGCAGTGCTAGTGGTCGGATCTACGAGCAGTACTTC
>NA|NA|14|TRBV12-3/TRBV12-4|TRBJ1-5
CASSLSISNQPQHF
TGTGCCAGCAGTTTAAGCATTAGCAATCAGCCCCAGCATTTT